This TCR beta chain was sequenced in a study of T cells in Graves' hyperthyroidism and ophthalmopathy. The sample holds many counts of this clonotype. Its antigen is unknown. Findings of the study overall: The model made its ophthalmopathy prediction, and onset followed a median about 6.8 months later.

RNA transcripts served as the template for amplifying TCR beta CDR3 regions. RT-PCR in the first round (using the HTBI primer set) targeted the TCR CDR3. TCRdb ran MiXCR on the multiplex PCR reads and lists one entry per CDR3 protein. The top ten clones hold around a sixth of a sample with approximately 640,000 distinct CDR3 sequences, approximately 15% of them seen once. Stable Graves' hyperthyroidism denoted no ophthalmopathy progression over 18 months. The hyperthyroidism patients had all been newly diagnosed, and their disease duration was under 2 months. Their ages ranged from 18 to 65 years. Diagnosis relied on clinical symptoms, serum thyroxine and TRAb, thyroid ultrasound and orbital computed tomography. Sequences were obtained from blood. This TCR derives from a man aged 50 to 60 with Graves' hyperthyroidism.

CDR3 coding DNA: TGTGCCAGCAGTGGCGGGGGCGCAACAGATACGCAGTATTTT. It specifies CASSGGGATDTQYF. The chain has TRBV2 and TRBJ2-3; D may be TRBD2 (7 bases). Germline V CDR1 and CDR2: SNHLY, FYNNEI. The V gene lost 4 bases and the J gene lost 3 bases, with 11 bases spanning the gap. This CDR3 is 14 amino acids long.